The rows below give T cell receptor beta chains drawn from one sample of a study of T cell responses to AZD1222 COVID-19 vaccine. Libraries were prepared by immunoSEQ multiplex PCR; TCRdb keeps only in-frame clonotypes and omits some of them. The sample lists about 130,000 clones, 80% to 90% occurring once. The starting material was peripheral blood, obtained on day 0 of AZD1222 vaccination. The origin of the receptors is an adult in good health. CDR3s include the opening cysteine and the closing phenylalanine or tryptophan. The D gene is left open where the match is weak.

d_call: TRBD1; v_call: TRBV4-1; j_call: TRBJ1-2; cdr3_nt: TGCGCCAGCAGCCAAGATAGGTCCCCCGGGACAGGGGGCGATGGCTACACCTTC; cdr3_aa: CASSQDRSPGTGGDGYTF
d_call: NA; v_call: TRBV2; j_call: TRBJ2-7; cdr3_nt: TGTGCCAGCAGAGTGACGGATTACGAGCAGTACTTC; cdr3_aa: CASRVTDYEQYF
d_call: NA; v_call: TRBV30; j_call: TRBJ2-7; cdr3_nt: TGTGCCTGGAGTGGGAATAGGGATGTCGCGCAGTACTTC; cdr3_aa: CAWSGNRDVAQYF
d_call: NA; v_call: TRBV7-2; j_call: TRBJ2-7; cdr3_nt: TGTGCCAGCAGCTTCGGACAGTACGAGCAGTACTTC; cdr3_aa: CASSFGQYEQYF
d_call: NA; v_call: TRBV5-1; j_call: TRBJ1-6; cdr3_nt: TGCGCCAGCAGCTTGGGGGGGACTGAATTGGATTCACCCCTCCACTTT; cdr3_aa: CASSLGGTELDSPLHF
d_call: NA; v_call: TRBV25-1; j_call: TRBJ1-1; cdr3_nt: TGTGCCAGCAGTGTGCCCGGGGCGAACACTGAAGCTTTCTTT; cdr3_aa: CASSVPGANTEAFF
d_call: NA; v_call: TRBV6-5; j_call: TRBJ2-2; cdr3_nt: TGTGCCAGCAGTTACCTGGGGGTAGGGACCGGGGAGCTGTTTTTT; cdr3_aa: CASSYLGVGTGELFF
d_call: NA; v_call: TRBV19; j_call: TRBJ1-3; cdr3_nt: TGTGCCAGTAGTCCGCGACAGGACGCCTCTGGAAACACCATATATTTT; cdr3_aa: CASSPRQDASGNTIYF
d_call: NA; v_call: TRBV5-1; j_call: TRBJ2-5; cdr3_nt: TGCGCCAGCGCCTCGGACACTAACCAAGAGACCCAGTACTTC; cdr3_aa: CASASDTNQETQYF
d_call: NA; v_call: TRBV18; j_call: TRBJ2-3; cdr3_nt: TGTGCCAGCTCACCACCGTCGCCGGGAACCGGAGATACGCAGTATTTT; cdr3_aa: CASSPPSPGTGDTQYF
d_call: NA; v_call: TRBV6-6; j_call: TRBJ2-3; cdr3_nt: TGTGCCGGACAACCCGGACGGTGGTCAGATACGCAGTATTTT; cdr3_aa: CAGQPGRWSDTQYF
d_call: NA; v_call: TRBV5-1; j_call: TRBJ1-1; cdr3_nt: TGCGCCAGCAGCTTATTGCCGGACACTGAAGCTTTCTTT; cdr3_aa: CASSLLPDTEAFF
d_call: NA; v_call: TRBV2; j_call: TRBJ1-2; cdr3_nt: TGTGCCGGAACGACAGGCCACGATGGCTACACCTTC; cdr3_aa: CAGTTGHDGYTF
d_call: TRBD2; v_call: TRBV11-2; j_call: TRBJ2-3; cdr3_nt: TGTGCCAGCAGCGTAGTAGGGACTAGCGGGAGTGAGGTCGGAGATACGCAGTATTTT; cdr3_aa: CASSVVGTSGSEVGDTQYF
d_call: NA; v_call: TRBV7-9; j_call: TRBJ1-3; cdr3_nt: TGTGCCAGCAGCTTTGGGACTATATCTGGAAACACCATATATTTT; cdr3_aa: CASSFGTISGNTIYF
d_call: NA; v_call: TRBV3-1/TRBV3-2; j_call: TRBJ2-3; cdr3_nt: TGTGCCAGCAGCCTTGCGGGAGTCAGGGGAGATACGCAGTATTTT; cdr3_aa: CASSLAGVRGDTQYF